This TCR beta chain was observed in a study of cytomegalovirus exposure and HLA in healthy donors. Study-wide findings and caveats: The authors later found HLA-associated TCR beta chains more clonally expanded than equally common others.

Use of 60 Vbeta and 13 Jbeta primers characterized the PCR. The assay was immunoSEQ multiplex PCR, and TCRdb's table has in-frame clones only and misses some. The data hold some 130,000 clones, with around three quarters observed a single time. This CDR3 comprises 16 residues. Germline CDR1 is MDHEN and CDR2 is SYDVKM. V trimming: 5 bases; J trimming: 7 bases; junction bases outside the gene matches: 10. Remarks on this clone: Its specificity is unknown.

The chain joins TRBV28 to TRBJ1-5; TRBD1 matches 11 bases. The receptor was isolated from a male donor in good health and CMV-seropositive. The source material was PBMCs. CDR3 protein: CASSNAGQGERQPQHF. For the CDR3, the DNA is TGTGCCAGCAGTAACGCGGGACAGGGGGAAAGGCAGCCCCAGCATTTT.